A single sample is the source of the 26 T cell receptor beta chains below, sequenced in a study of CD8+ T cells in alopecia areata. The sequencing template was cDNA reverse transcribed from extracted RNA. Some clones are missing from TCRdb's copy, which holds only in-frame ones; the method was immunoSEQ multiplex PCR. This table has some 170,000 clones, less than 80% appearing once. The source was CD8+ T cells sorted from blood, collected at week 0. These receptors were obtained from a human donor with alopecia areata.

The chain couples TRBV9 to TRBJ2-7; a weak D match, TRBD2 (6 bases). The V end lost 3 bases, the J end lost 3 bases, and 13 bases lay between the germline ends. This CDR3 region has 14 residues. Per germline, CDR1 SGDLS and CDR2 YYNGEE. The CDR3 region has the DNA TGTGCCAGCAGCGGGAGGGACGCCGGCTACGAGCAGTACTTC. Translating it yields CASSGRDAGYEQYF. The full variable domain, in which reference TRBV9 and TRBJ2-7 provide the parts outside the CDR3, is DSGVTQTPKHLITATGQRVTLRCSPRSGDLSVYWYQQSLDQGLQFLIQYYNGEERAKGNILERFSAQQFPDLHSELNLSSLELGDSALYFCASSGRDAGYEQYFGPGTRLTVT.

The gene calls are TRBV7-9 and TRBJ1-6; D is unresolved. There are 14 residues in the CDR3. Germline assignment: CDR1 SEHNR and CDR2 FQNEAQ (reference sequence). Trimming took 6 bases from V and 7 from J, leaving 13 bases between them. The DNA of the CDR3 is TGTGCCAGCAGTCCAGGTTCGGTGAATTCACCCCTCCACTTT. It specifies CASSPGSVNSPLHF.

The gene calls are TRBV19 and TRBJ1-1, with D tentatively TRBD1 (6 bases). The CDR3 runs to 13 residues. The germline gives CDR1 LNHDA, CDR2 SQIVND (reference sequence). V was shortened by 6 bases and J by 4 bases, with 12 bases between the two germline ends. The DNA for the CDR3 is TGTGCCAGTAGCCCACAGGGTGGCACTGAAGCTTTCTTT. Translation gives CASSPQGGTEAFF.

The chain uses TRBV4-1 and TRBJ1-1; tentatively, D is TRBD1 (5 bases). V shed 7 bases and J shed 5 bases, with 20 bases lying between them. This CDR3 is built from 15 residues. Germline CDR1 MGHRA, CDR2 YSYEKL. CDR3: CASTHQRGSETEAFF. The CDR3 DNA reads TGCGCCAGCACTCACCAGAGGGGTTCGGAGACTGAAGCTTTCTTT.

This clone appeared a few times. This chain uses TRBV19 with TRBJ1-4; D gene unclear. This CDR3 region has 14 residues. V was trimmed by 3 bases and J by 7 bases, leaving 12 bases between them. Germline-derived CDR1 and CDR2 are LNHDA and SQIVND (reference sequence). CDR3 sequence reads: CASSIIRRSEKLFF. For the CDR3, the DNA is TGTGCCAGTAGTATTATCCGACGGAGTGAAAAACTGTTTTTT.

The chain joins TRBV6-4 to TRBJ1-6; D unresolved. V lost 3 bases and J 10 bases, leaving 4 bases between the germline ends. CDR1 is MRHNA and CDR2 is SNTAGT in the germline V gene. There are 11 residues in the CDR3. DNA for the CDR3: TGTGCCAGCAGTGATTTATCACCCCTCCACTTT. It codes for CASSDLSPLHF.

The chain employs TRBV19 and TRBJ2-1; TRBD1 agrees at 11 bases. The CDR3 loop spans 15 amino acids. J gave up 3 bases and V 3 bases, and 1 base lay outside the gene matches. Germline loops: CDR1 LNHDA, CDR2 SQIVND (reference sequence). CDR3 loop: CASSMGTGGYNEQFF. The DNA of the CDR3 is TGTGCCAGTAGTATGGGGACAGGGGGCTACAATGAGCAGTTCTTC.

This clone was observed a handful of times. This rearrangement joins TRBV29-1 to TRBJ2-3; either TRBD1 or TRBD2 may supply D (5 bases each). With 1 base removed from V and 0 bases from J, the gap between germline ends came to 20 bases. This CDR3 is 18 amino acids long. Germline V gene data show CDR1 as SQVTM and CDR2 as ANQGSEA. The CDR3 region is CSVEGGRSIPPSTDTQYF. The CDR3 DNA is TGCAGCGTTGAAGGGGGACGGAGTATCCCTCCTAGCACAGATACGCAGTATTTT.

This rearrangement joins TRBV7-6 to TRBJ1-5, with a tentative D call TRBD1 (6 bases). Trimming removed 1 base from V and 6 bases from J, with 13 bases in between. The germline V gene encodes CDR1 SGHVS and CDR2 FNYEAQ. This CDR3 spans 15 amino acids. The CDR3 DNA reads TGTGCCAGCAGCTTAGGGTGGGGGGCTTCTCAGCCCCAGCATTTT. Encoded protein: CASSLGWGASQPQHF.

The chain is built from TRBV2 and TRBJ2-2, with 7 bases lining up with TRBD1. The CDR3 extends over 14 amino acids. Germline V gene data show CDR1 as SNHLY and CDR2 as FYNNEI. The V gene end was trimmed by 6 bases and the J gene end by 8 bases; junction bases not matched to a gene: 9. Here the CDR3 reads CASSPGQSRGELFF. CDR3 nucleotides: TGTGCCAGCAGCCCGGGACAGTCCCGGGGGGAGCTGTTTTTT. Full variable domain (remainder filled in from reference TRBV2 and TRBJ2-2): EPEVTQTPSHQVTQMGQEVILRCVPISNHLYFYWYRQILGQKVEFLVSFYNNEISEKSEIFDDQFSVERPDGSNFTLKIRSTKLEDSAMYFCASSPGQSRGELFFGEGSRLTVL.

V and J are TRBV5-1 and TRBJ2-6; 7 nucleotides line up with TRBD1. Germline CDR1 SGHRS, CDR2 YFSETQ. This CDR3 has 15 residues. V shed 1 base and J 4 bases; nucleotides not matched to a gene: 2. The DNA for the CDR3 is TGCGCCAGCAGCTTGACAGGGGTCGGGGCCAACGTCCTGACTTTC. Translation gives CASSLTGVGANVLTF.

The V gene is TRBV11-2, the J gene TRBJ1-3; D gene uncertain. The CDR3 totals 14 residues. CDR1 and CDR2 from the germline V gene are SGHAT and FQNNGV. Trimming removed 0 bases from V and 0 bases from J, with 3 bases in between. Written as DNA, the CDR3 is TGTGCCAGCAGCTTAGACTCCTCTGGAAACACCATATATTTT. Amino acids: CASSLDSSGNTIYF.

This clone showed up just a few times. The chain links TRBV5-4 to TRBJ1-2, with D unclear. V shed 4 bases and J shed 8 bases, with 15 bases lying between them. Germline-derived CDR1 and CDR2 are SGHNT and YYREEE (reference sequence). This CDR3 has 13 residues. This chain's CDR3 is CASSHIGDNGYTF. The CDR3 nucleotides read TGTGCCAGCAGCCACATCGGGGATAACGGCTACACCTTC.

A single count supports this clone. This sequence joins TRBV5-1 and TRBJ2-7, with 7 positions matching TRBD1. This CDR3 spans 12 amino acids. Trimming at V came to 4 bases and at J to 7 bases, leaving 5 bases not matched to a gene. CDR1 SGHRS and CDR2 YFSETQ come from the germline V gene. The CDR3 DNA reads TGCGCCAGCAGCCTTGACAGGGAAGAGCAGTACTTC. Encoded protein: CASSLDREEQYF.

The genes are TRBV5-5 and TRBJ1-1; TRBD1 might be the D (5 bases). Germline-derived CDR1 and CDR2 are SGHKS and YYEKEE (reference sequence). The CDR3 is made up of 15 amino acids. The ends were cut back, 2 bases at V and 7 bases at J, with 18 bases in the middle. The CDR3 reads CASSLSSGPFGEAFF. The CDR3 coding sequence is TGTGCCAGCAGCTTATCCTCAGGGCCATTTGGTGAAGCTTTCTTT.

The rearrangement joins TRBV10-3 to TRBJ2-1; perhaps TRBD1 as D (6 bases). CDR3 length equals 13 residues. Germline CDR1 is ENHRY and CDR2 is SYGVKD. Trimming took off 11 bases at V and 2 bases at J, with 13 bases between the two ends. The CDR3 DNA is TGTGCCTTCCAGGGGAAGGCCTACAATGAGCAGTTCTTC. As protein: CAFQGKAYNEQFF.

This clone was counted between two and nine times. The chain uses TRBV27 and TRBJ1-5; D is ambiguous. The CDR3 is made up of 13 amino acids. Per germline, CDR1 MNHEY and CDR2 SMNVEV (reference sequence). V lost 4 bases and J lost 7, with 11 bases in between. DNA of the CDR3: TGTGCCAGCAGTTCGGCAAGCGGGCAGCCCCAGCATTTT. Translating it yields CASSSASGQPQHF.

Here the CDR3 reads CATSRGTDSNQPQHF. CDR3 coding DNA: TGTGCCACCAGCAGAGGGACAGATAGCAATCAGCCCCAGCATTTT. The chain uses TRBV15 and TRBJ1-5; D might be TRBD1 (6 bases). V was trimmed by 1 base and J by 0 bases, leaving 7 bases between them. The CDR3 totals 15 residues. Germline V gene sequence: CDR1 LNHNV, CDR2 YYDKDF (reference sequence).

CDR3 amino acids: CASSSISSGANVLTF. The CDR3 DNA sequence: TGTGCCAGCAGTTCCATAAGCTCTGGGGCCAACGTCCTGACTTTC. The J gene is TRBJ2-6, the V gene TRBV7-9; the D is unclear. Germline V gene data show CDR1 as SEHNR and CDR2 as FQNEAQ (reference sequence). V was shortened by 6 bases and J by 0 bases, with 9 bases between the two germline ends. The CDR3 spans 15 residues. Looking up the rest from reference TRBV7-9 and TRBJ2-6 gives the full variable domain: DTGVSQNPRHKITKRGQNVTFRCDPISEHNRLYWYRQTLGQGPEFLTYFQNEAQLEKSRLLSDRFSAERPKGSFSTLEIQRTEQGDSAMYLCASSSISSGANVLTFGAGSRLTVL.

The J gene is TRBJ1-2, the V gene TRBV4-2, with D unresolved. CDR1 is LGHNA and CDR2 is YNFKEQ in the germline V gene. Trimming pared 1 base from V and 2 bases from J, leaving 5 bases between. The CDR3 is 13 amino acids. The CDR3 loop reads CASSQGANYGYTF. The CDR3 region has the DNA TGTGCCAGCAGCCAAGGAGCGAACTATGGCTACACCTTC.

The chain employs TRBV2 and TRBJ1-1, with unresolved D. Trimming took off 5 bases at V and 11 bases at J, with 9 bases between the two ends. This CDR3 region has 10 residues. Germline loops: CDR1 SNHLY, CDR2 FYNNEI. For the CDR3, the DNA is TGTGCCAGCAGTTCAAAGGCGGCTTTCTTT. This codes for CASSSKAAFF.

The V call is TRBV13, the J call TRBJ2-7; 11 positions agree with TRBD1. V shed 5 bases and J 0 bases; nucleotides not matched to a gene: 6. The CDR3 has 16 amino acids. Germline lookup yields CDR1 PRHDT and CDR2 FYEKMQ (reference sequence). CDR3 in amino acids: CASSTPDRGPSYEQYF. CDR3 nucleotides: TGTGCCAGCAGCACACCGGACAGGGGGCCCTCCTACGAGCAGTACTTC.

As for this clone: Germline and junction disagree at one end, which may indicate a read error. The rearrangement joins TRBV30 to TRBJ2-1; 10 bases match TRBD1. The germline V gene has CDR1 GTSNPN and CDR2 SVGIG (reference sequence). CDR3 length: 13 amino acids. The CDR3 DNA reads TGTACCTGGAGTGGGGACAGGGGCGATGAGCAGTTCTTC. Translated: CTWSGDRGDEQFF.

The DNA for the CDR3 is TGCGCCAGCAGCTTCCCGCGGGGACAGAGTACGTATGGCTACACCTTC. Protein sequence: CASSFPRGQSTYGYTF. The chain joins TRBV5-1 to TRBJ1-2; 7 bases line up with TRBD1. The V and J ends lost 2 bases and 5 bases, in that order; junction bases with no gene match: 12. The germline V gene has CDR1 SGHRS and CDR2 YFSETQ. CDR3 length: 16 amino acids.

V is TRBV5-1 and J is TRBJ1-2, with D possibly being TRBD1 (6 bases). CDR3 size: 14 residues. V was pared by 4 bases and J by 4 bases, with 14 bases between. CDR1 is SGHRS, CDR2 YFSETQ, per germline. Here the CDR3 reads CASSGYGGPYGYTF. The DNA of the CDR3 is TGCGCCAGCAGCGGGTACGGGGGCCCCTATGGCTACACCTTC.

This clone was recorded a few times. This chain connects TRBV4-2 to TRBJ1-5, with unresolved D. Between the trimmed V and J ends, which lost 1 base and 5 bases, there was a span of 6 bases. The germline CDR1 and CDR2 sequences are LGHNA and YNFKEQ. The CDR3 is made up of 13 amino acids. The CDR3 region has the DNA TGTGCCAGCAGCCAAGTCGGCGATCAGCCCCAGCATTTT. Amino acid sequence: CASSQVGDQPQHF.